The TCR beta chain described here comes from a study of T cell repertoires in aging, cancer and after chemotherapy. Study information: Donors were grouped into six age bands spanning 30 or younger through 70 or older. Paired samples before and after chemotherapy came from glioblastoma patients receiving temozolomide-based therapy. Study-wide results and limits: Compared with age-matched healthy donors, untreated hematological or solid cancer patients showed higher blood TCR clonality.

Peripheral blood genomic DNA, not sorted cells or RNA, was the template. Rearranged V-D-J TRB sequences were amplified with a mixed TRB-A/B primer pool. TCRdb re-called the multiplex PCR reads through MiXCR, storing one row per CDR3 protein. The sample records a few thousand distinct CDR3 sequences, approximately 40% being singletons. In the case of this clonotype: What it binds is not known.

V was clipped by 7 bases and J by 0 bases, with 12 bases between them. The CDR3 loop spans 15 amino acids. CDR1 SEHNR and CDR2 FQNEAQ come from the germline V gene (reference sequence). The chain recombines TRBV7-9 with TRBJ1-4; D remains unclear. This sequence originates from a human donor with a solid tumor. The sequenced sample consisted of blood. CDR3 in amino acids: CASTPLGPTNEKLFF. The CDR3 DNA follows: TGTGCCAGCACCCCTTTGGGCCCAACTAATGAAAAACTGTTTTTT.